The clone carrying this T cell receptor (beta chain) was counted only a few times. This CDR3 contains 18 residues. The ends lost 6 bases at V and 6 bases at J; junction bases unmatched: 16. Per germline, CDR1 SEHNR and CDR2 FQNEAQ (reference sequence). The sample comes from a study of control samples from healthy donors and cancer patients. Produced via immunoSEQ multiplex PCR; TCRdb's table is partial and in-frame only. Among around 63,000 clones listed, approximately 89% were seen once. The chain uses TRBV7-9 and TRBJ2-1; 11 positions agree with TRBD2. The sample taken for sequencing was PBMCs. The sequence was obtained from a woman aged 45-65 years with head and neck cancer. DNA of the CDR3: TGTGCCAGCAGTTTCCCCTCCGATAGCGGGGGGGCCCGCAATGAGCAGTTCTTC. As protein: CASSFPSDSGGARNEQFF.